This T cell receptor beta chain was captured by sequencing in a study of blood T cell repertoires in COVID-19. Study details: The United States, Italy and Spain supplied acute and convalescent COVID-19 samples. PBMCs, B-cell-depleted T cells, or T cells provided the cDNA or gDNA that made up the material.

Original methodology: The authors estimated nucleated cell counts from reference gene primer amplification. Measured with immunoSEQ multiplex PCR; TCRdb has only the in-frame clones, and not every one. V and J calls and clone size are given by that table; D and trimming were obtained from the DNA. The table lists some 20,000 clones, more than 70% of them singletons. V gave up 5 bases and J gave up 1 base, with 4 bases separating them. CDR1 is SGHDT and CDR2 is YYEEEE in the germline V gene. This CDR3 is built from 12 residues. The chain employs TRBV5-6 and TRBJ2-1; D unclear. The TCR sequence derives from a middle-aged man with active COVID-19. The sample was peripheral blood. CDR3 nucleotides: TGTGCCAGCAGTCAATCCTACAATGAGCAGTTCTTC. Translation gives CASSQSYNEQFF.